This T cell receptor (beta chain) was captured by sequencing in a study of blood T cell repertoires in COVID-19. Study summary: There were acute and convalescent COVID-19 samples, and they came from the United States, Italy and Spain. Sample material is recorded as cDNA or gDNA derived from T cells, B-cell-depleted T cells, or PBMCs.

Original processing methods: Reference gene primer amplification gave nucleated cell count estimates. Data came from immunoSEQ multiplex PCR; TCRdb stores just in-frame clones and leaves some out. V and J calls and clone size are copied from that table; D and trimming were computed from the DNA. The repertoire consists of 200,000 to 250,000 clones, with about 91% occurring once and the leading ten covering around 1.5%. This CDR3 is 15 amino acids long. Looked up from germline, CDR1 is LGHDT and CDR2 is YNNKEL (reference sequence). The V end lost 1 base, the J end lost 8 bases, and 14 bases lay between the germline ends.

This clonotype was sampled from a young man with active or convalescent COVID-19. The chain carries TRBV3-1 (or the pseudogene TRBV3-2) and TRBJ1-4; the D gene is possibly TRBD1 (5 bases). The material sequenced was peripheral blood. DNA of the CDR3: TGTGCCAGCAGCCAAGTGCGGCAGGGACTCGAAAAACTGTTTTTT. Encoded protein: CASSQVRQGLEKLFF.